These T cell receptor beta chains were read from a single sample in a study of neurological immune-mediated disorders. TCRdb processed the 5' RACE reads anew with MiXCR; each CDR3 protein has one entry. The table shows 48,000 or so distinct CDR3 sequences, with over 9% occurring only once. Sequences were obtained from PBMCs. These receptors all come from a woman in her thirties or forties with HTLV-1-associated myelopathy (HAM/TSP). CDR3s include the opening cysteine and the closing phenylalanine or tryptophan. Each record gives: J gene, clone size, V gene, D gene, CDR3 protein, CDR3 DNA. A D gene is named only where the DNA matches it firmly. A row's size may be missing; if present it is once, few, many or a size class.

J: TRBJ1-2; size: many; V: TRBV6-1; D: -; CDR3: CASALSPNYGYTF; DNA: TGTGCCAGCGCGCTATCCCCCAACTATGGCTACACCTTC
J: TRBJ2-3; size: -; V: TRBV5-6; D: -; CDR3: CASRLTKISTDTQYF; DNA: TGTGCCAGCAGACTTACTAAAATTAGCACAGATACGCAGTATTTT
J: TRBJ1-2; size: many; V: TRBV4-1; D: TRBD1; CDR3: CASSHPLKGQGANYGYTF; DNA: TGCGCCAGCAGCCACCCCCTAAAAGGACAGGGAGCCAACTATGGCTACACCTTC
J: TRBJ2-4; size: many; V: TRBV4-1; D: TRBD1; CDR3: CASSQTGTGAKNIQYF; DNA: TGCGCCAGCAGCCAGACCGGGACAGGAGCCAAAAACATTCAGTACTTC
J: TRBJ2-1; size: many; V: TRBV3-1; D: TRBD1; CDR3: CASSHTIRGNEQFF; DNA: TGTGCCAGCAGCCACACGATCAGGGGGAATGAGCAGTTCTTC
J: TRBJ1-1; size: many; V: TRBV27; D: -; CDR3: CASSSLEATGEAFF; DNA: TGTGCCAGCAGTTCCCTAGAGGCAACAGGGGAAGCTTTCTTT
J: TRBJ2-3; size: many; V: TRBV24-1; D: -; CDR3: CATSDLQSVGTKTTDTQYF; DNA: TGTGCCACCAGTGATTTGCAATCGGTGGGGACAAAAACCACAGATACGCAGTATTTT
J: TRBJ2-3; size: few; V: TRBV19; D: -; CDR3: CASRELLRQTDTQYF; DNA: TGTGCCAGCCGGGAGCTCCTACGCCAGACAGATACGCAGTATTTT
J: TRBJ2-3; size: many; V: TRBV20-1; D: TRBD2; CDR3: CSAPTSGVLDTQYF; DNA: TGCAGTGCGCCGACTAGCGGGGTCTTGGATACGCAGTATTTT
J: TRBJ2-1; size: many; V: TRBV9; D: -; CDR3: CASSVASRENEQFF; DNA: TGTGCCAGCAGCGTAGCTTCCAGGGAGAATGAGCAGTTCTTC
J: TRBJ1-2; size: many; V: TRBV5-1; D: -; CDR3: CASSLMGPDGYTF; DNA: TGCGCCAGCAGCTTGATGGGGCCGGATGGCTACACCTTC
J: TRBJ2-1; size: few; V: TRBV18; D: -; CDR3: CASSQPQGPQFF; DNA: TGTGCCAGCTCACAACCACAGGGCCCGCAGTTCTTC
J: TRBJ1-2; size: many; V: TRBV9; D: TRBD1; CDR3: CASSIDRGAGYTF; DNA: TGTGCCAGCAGCATTGACAGGGGCGCTGGCTACACCTTC
J: TRBJ1-2; size: many; V: TRBV4-3; D: -; CDR3: CASSQDLPDGYTF; DNA: TGCGCCAGCAGCCAAGATCTTCCGGATGGCTACACCTTC
J: TRBJ2-1; size: many; V: TRBV7-2; D: TRBD2; CDR3: CASSLNPGLAGGEQFF; DNA: TGTGCCAGCAGCTTAAACCCCGGACTAGCGGGGGGTGAGCAGTTCTTC
J: TRBJ2-2; size: many; V: TRBV2; D: TRBD2; CDR3: CASVRLAGIAGELFF; DNA: TGTGCCAGCGTTAGACTAGCGGGTATCGCCGGGGAGCTGTTTTTT
J: TRBJ2-7; size: many; V: TRBV18; D: -; CDR3: CASSPLGGGRAYEQYF; DNA: TGTGCCAGCTCACCACTCGGAGGGGGCAGAGCCTACGAGCAGTACTTC
J: TRBJ1-5; size: many; V: TRBV21-1; D: -; CDR3: CASPVPGQGGQPQHF; DNA: TGTGCCAGCCCCGTCCCGGGACAGGGAGGTCAGCCCCAGCATTTT
J: TRBJ1-1; size: many; V: TRBV4-1; D: TRBD1; CDR3: CASSQVGVRGFTEAFF; DNA: TGCGCCAGCAGCCAAGTCGGTGTCAGGGGGTTCACTGAAGCTTTCTTT
J: TRBJ2-7; size: many; V: TRBV5-6; D: -; CDR3: CASSLASTGLRQYF; DNA: TGTGCCAGCAGCTTGGCCTCGACAGGTTTACGGCAGTACTTC
J: TRBJ1-1; size: many; V: TRBV6-5; D: -; CDR3: CASSSREVMNTEAFF; DNA: TGTGCCAGCAGTTCCCGTGAGGTGATGAACACTGAAGCTTTCTTT
J: TRBJ2-2; size: many; V: TRBV5-1; D: -; CDR3: CASSLSWTGELFF; DNA: TGCGCCAGCAGCTTATCATGGACCGGGGAGCTGTTTTTT
J: TRBJ1-2; size: few; V: TRBV4-1; D: -; CDR3: CASSQGVSPNYGYTF; DNA: TGCGCCAGCAGCCAAGGGGTCAGTCCTAACTATGGCTACACCTTC
J: TRBJ1-6; size: many; V: TRBV6-5; D: -; CDR3: CASRRNSLSNSPLHF; DNA: TGTGCCAGCAGGAGGAACAGTTTAAGTAATTCACCCCTCCACTTT
J: TRBJ1-2; size: many; V: TRBV5-1; D: -; CDR3: CASSLFSVNYGYTF; DNA: TGCGCCAGCAGCTTGTTCTCCGTTAACTATGGCTACACCTTC
J: TRBJ2-3; size: many; V: TRBV10-3; D: TRBD1; CDR3: CAIRADRAKDTQYF; DNA: TGTGCCATACGAGCGGACAGGGCGAAAGATACGCAGTATTTT
J: TRBJ1-1; size: -; V: TRBV9; D: -; CDR3: CSSSAQANGNTEAFF; DNA: TGTTCCAGCAGCGCTCAAGCAAATGGGAACACTGAAGCTTTCTTT
J: TRBJ2-5; size: many; V: TRBV20-1; D: TRBD2; CDR3: CSARVLAGDQETQYF; DNA: TGCAGTGCTAGAGTCCTAGCGGGGGACCAAGAGACCCAGTACTTC
J: TRBJ2-2; size: -; V: TRBV19; D: TRBD1; CDR3: CASSTGGTNTGELFF; DNA: TGTGCCAGTAGTACAGGGGGCACGAACACCGGGGAGCTGTTTTTT
J: TRBJ1-2; size: many; V: TRBV20-1; D: TRBD1; CDR3: CSAPTGTGVHYGYTF; DNA: TGCAGTGCACCCACCGGGACAGGGGTACACTATGGCTACACCTTC
J: TRBJ2-7; size: many; V: TRBV3-1; D: -; CDR3: CASSQEDEQYF; DNA: TGTGCCAGCAGCCAAGAGGACGAGCAGTACTTC
J: TRBJ1-2; size: many; V: TRBV5-1; D: -; CDR3: CASSLGAGDYGYTF; DNA: TGCGCCAGCAGCTTGGGGGCCGGCGACTATGGCTACACCTTC
J: TRBJ2-4; size: many; V: TRBV29-1; D: TRBD1; CDR3: CSAQTGTGNIQYF; DNA: TGCAGCGCCCAGACAGGGACGGGAAACATTCAGTACTTC
J: TRBJ1-6; size: many; V: TRBV27; D: -; CDR3: CASTPTFNSPLHF; DNA: TGTGCCAGCACCCCGACGTTTAATTCACCCCTCCACTTT
J: TRBJ1-1; size: many; V: TRBV7-9; D: -; CDR3: CASSPIDTEAFF; DNA: TGTGCCAGCAGCCCGATTGACACTGAAGCTTTCTTT
J: TRBJ2-2; size: many; V: TRBV4-3; D: -; CDR3: CASSQDNRFGAANTGELFF; DNA: TGCGCCAGCAGCCAAGATAACCGGTTTGGCGCGGCGAACACCGGGGAGCTGTTTTTT
J: TRBJ2-6; size: many; V: TRBV4-1; D: -; CDR3: CASSPGVFSSGANVLTF; DNA: TGCGCCAGCAGCCCAGGGGTCTTCAGCTCTGGGGCCAACGTCCTGACTTTC
J: TRBJ2-5; size: many; V: TRBV9; D: -; CDR3: CASSPWMTGRGGTQYF; DNA: TGTGCCAGCAGCCCCTGGATGACAGGGCGGGGTGGGACCCAGTACTTC
J: TRBJ2-7; size: once; V: TRBV10-3; D: TRBD1; CDR3: CAISVGTGTYEQYF; DNA: TGTGCCATCAGCGTTGGGACAGGGACCTACGAGCAGTACTTC
J: TRBJ2-1; size: many; V: TRBV29-1; D: TRBD1; CDR3: CSVEGGRGNNEQFF; DNA: TGCAGCGTTGAAGGGGGCAGGGGGAACAATGAGCAGTTCTTC
J: TRBJ2-1; size: many; V: TRBV5-1; D: -; CDR3: CASSLIVTGDEQFF; DNA: TGCGCCAGCAGCTTGATTGTGACCGGGGATGAGCAGTTCTTC
J: TRBJ2-3; size: many; V: TRBV25-1; D: TRBD2; CDR3: CASSELEASGTSTDTQYF; DNA: TGTGCCAGCAGTGAATTGGAGGCTAGCGGTACTAGCACAGATACGCAGTATTTT
J: TRBJ2-3; size: many; V: TRBV29-1; D: -; CDR3: CSVWWDTQYF; DNA: TGCAGCGTTTGGTGGGATACGCAGTATTTT
J: TRBJ2-7; size: many; V: TRBV2; D: -; CDR3: CASSSEVPSYEQYF; DNA: TGTGCCAGCAGTTCAGAGGTCCCCAGCTACGAGCAGTACTTC
J: TRBJ1-2; size: many; V: TRBV20-1; D: -; CDR3: CSAKRSETAARNYGYTF; DNA: TGCAGTGCTAAGAGATCTGAAACCGCCGCTCGTAACTATGGCTACACCTTC
J: TRBJ2-1; size: -; V: TRBV11-3; D: TRBD1; CDR3: CASSLEVTGEWDEQFF; DNA: TGTGCCAGCAGCTTAGAAGTGACAGGGGAGTGGGATGAGCAGTTCTTC
J: TRBJ2-5; size: many; V: TRBV4-1; D: -; CDR3: CASSQTELGTQYF; DNA: TGCGCCAGCAGCCAAACAGAGCTAGGGACCCAGTACTTC
J: TRBJ1-2; size: many; V: TRBV7-2; D: -; CDR3: CASSLATQGWDGYTF; DNA: TGTGCCAGCAGCTTAGCGACCCAGGGGTGGGATGGCTACACCTTC
J: TRBJ2-3; size: many; V: TRBV29-1; D: TRBD1; CDR3: CSSRTGLADTQYF; DNA: TGCAGCTCGAGGACAGGGCTGGCAGATACGCAGTATTTT
J: TRBJ1-1; size: many; V: TRBV5-1; D: -; CDR3: CASSTGPPNTEAFF; DNA: TGCGCCAGCAGCACCGGGCCCCCGAACACTGAAGCTTTCTTT
J: TRBJ1-3; size: many; V: TRBV24-1; D: -; CDR3: CATSDGQRNTIYF; DNA: TGTGCCACCAGTGACGGACAGAGAAACACCATATATTTT
J: TRBJ1-3; size: few; V: TRBV5-1; D: -; CDR3: CASSRALSGNTIYF; DNA: TGCGCCAGCAGCAGGGCCCTCTCTGGAAACACCATATATTTT
J: TRBJ2-1; size: -; V: TRBV5-1; D: -; CDR3: CASSLESRVNEQFF; DNA: TGCGCCAGCAGCTTGGAGTCAAGGGTCAATGAGCAGTTCTTC